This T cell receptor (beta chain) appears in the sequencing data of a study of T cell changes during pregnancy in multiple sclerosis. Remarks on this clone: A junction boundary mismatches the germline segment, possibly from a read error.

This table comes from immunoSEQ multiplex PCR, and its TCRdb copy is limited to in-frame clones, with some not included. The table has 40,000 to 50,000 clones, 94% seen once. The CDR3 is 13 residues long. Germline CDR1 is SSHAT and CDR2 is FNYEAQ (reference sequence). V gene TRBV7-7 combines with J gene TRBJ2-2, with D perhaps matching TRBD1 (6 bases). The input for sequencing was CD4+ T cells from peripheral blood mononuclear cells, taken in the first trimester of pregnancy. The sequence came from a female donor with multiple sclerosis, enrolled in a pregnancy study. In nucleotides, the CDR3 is TGTGCTAGCAGCTCTTCAGGGGTCGGGGAGCTGTTTTTT. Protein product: CASSSSGVGELFF.